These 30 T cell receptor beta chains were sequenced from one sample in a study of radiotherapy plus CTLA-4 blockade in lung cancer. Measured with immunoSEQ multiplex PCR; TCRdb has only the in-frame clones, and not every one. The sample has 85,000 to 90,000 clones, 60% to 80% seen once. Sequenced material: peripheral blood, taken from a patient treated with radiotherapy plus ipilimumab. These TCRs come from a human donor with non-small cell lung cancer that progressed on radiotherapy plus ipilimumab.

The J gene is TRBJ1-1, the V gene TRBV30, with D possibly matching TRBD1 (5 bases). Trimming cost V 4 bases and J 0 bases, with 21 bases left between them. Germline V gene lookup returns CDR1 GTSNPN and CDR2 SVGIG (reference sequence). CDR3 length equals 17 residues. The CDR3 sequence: CAWKPGRSNLMNTEAFF. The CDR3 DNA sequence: TGTGCCTGGAAACCGGGACGGAGTAACCTTATGAACACTGAAGCTTTCTTT.

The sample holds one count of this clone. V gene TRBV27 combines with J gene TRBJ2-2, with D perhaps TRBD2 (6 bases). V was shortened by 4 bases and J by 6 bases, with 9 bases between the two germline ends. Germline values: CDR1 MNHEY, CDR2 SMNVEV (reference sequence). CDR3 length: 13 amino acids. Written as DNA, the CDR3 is TGTGCCAGCAGTTCACCGGGGGCCGGGGAGCTGTTTTTT. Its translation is CASSSPGAGELFF.

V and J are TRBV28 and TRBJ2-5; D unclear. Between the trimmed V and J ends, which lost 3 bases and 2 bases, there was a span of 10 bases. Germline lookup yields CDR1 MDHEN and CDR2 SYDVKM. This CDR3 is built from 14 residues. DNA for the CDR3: TGTGCCAGCAGTTTTGACTCCCTACAAGAGACCCAGTACTTC. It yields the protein CASSFDSLQETQYF. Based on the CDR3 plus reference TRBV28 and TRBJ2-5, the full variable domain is DVKVTQSSRYLVKRTGEKVFLECVQDMDHENMFWYRQDPGLGLRLIYFSYDVKMKEKGDIPEGYSVSREKKERFSLILESASTNQTSMYLCASSFDSLQETQYFGPGTRLLVL.

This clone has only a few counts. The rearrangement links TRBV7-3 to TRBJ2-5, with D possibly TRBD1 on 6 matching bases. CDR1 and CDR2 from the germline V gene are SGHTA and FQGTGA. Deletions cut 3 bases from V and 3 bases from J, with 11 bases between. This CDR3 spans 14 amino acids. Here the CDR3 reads CASSFFGGEETQYF. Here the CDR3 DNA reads TGTGCCAGCAGCTTTTTTGGGGGCGAAGAGACCCAGTACTTC.

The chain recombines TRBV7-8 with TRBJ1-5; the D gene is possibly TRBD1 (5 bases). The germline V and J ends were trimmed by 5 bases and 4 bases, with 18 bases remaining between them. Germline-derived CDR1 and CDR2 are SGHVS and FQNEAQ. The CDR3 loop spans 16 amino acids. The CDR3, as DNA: TGTGCCAGCAGCCCTGGGACTGAGATTTTTAATCAGCCCCAGCATTTT. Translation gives CASSPGTEIFNQPQHF.

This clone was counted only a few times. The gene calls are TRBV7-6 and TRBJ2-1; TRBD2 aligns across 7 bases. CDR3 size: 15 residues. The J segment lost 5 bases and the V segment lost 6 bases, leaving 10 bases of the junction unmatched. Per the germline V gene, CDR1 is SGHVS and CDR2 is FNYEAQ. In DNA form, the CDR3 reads TGTGCCAGCAGTTACAAGCGGGACTCAAACAATGAGCAGTTCTTC. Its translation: CASSYKRDSNNEQFF.

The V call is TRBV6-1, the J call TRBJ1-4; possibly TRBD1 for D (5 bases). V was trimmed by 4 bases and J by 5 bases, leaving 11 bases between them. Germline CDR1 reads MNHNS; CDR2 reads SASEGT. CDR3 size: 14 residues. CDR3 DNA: TGTGCCAGCAGTGCCGGGACGGGAAATGAAAAACTGTTTTTT. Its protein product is CASSAGTGNEKLFF.

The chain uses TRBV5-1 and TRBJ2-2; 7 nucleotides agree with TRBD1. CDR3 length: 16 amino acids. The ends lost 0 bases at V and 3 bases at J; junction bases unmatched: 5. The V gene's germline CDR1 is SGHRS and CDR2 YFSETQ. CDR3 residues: CASSLVGDSYTGELFF. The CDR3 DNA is TGCGCCAGCAGCTTGGTCGGGGACAGCTACACCGGGGAGCTGTTTTTT.

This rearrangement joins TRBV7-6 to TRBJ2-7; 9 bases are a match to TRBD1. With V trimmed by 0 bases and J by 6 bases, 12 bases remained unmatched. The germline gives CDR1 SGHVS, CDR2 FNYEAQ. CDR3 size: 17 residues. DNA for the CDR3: TGTGCCAGCAGCTTAGCCTCCCGGGGACAGGGAGGAGGCGAGCAGTACTTC. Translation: CASSLASRGQGGGEQYF.

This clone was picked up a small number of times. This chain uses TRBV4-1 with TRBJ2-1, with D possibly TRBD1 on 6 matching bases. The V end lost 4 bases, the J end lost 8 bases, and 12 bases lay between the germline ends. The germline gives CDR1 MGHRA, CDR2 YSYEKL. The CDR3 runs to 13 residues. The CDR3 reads CASSRGGYHEQFF. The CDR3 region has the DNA TGCGCCAGCAGCCGAGGGGGATACCATGAGCAGTTCTTC.

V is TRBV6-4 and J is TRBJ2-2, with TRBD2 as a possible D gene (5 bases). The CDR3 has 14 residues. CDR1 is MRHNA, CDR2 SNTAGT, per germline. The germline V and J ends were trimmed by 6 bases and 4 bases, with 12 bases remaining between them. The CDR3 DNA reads TGTGCCAGCAGCCCCGGACTCGGCACCGGGGAGCTGTTTTTT. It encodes CASSPGLGTGELFF.

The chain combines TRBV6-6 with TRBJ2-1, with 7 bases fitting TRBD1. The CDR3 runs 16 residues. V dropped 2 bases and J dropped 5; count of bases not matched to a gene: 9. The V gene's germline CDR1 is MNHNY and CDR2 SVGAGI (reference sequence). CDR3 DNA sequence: TGTGCCAGCAGTTACCCGACAGGGTCACTGAACAATGAGCAGTTCTTC. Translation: CASSYPTGSLNNEQFF.

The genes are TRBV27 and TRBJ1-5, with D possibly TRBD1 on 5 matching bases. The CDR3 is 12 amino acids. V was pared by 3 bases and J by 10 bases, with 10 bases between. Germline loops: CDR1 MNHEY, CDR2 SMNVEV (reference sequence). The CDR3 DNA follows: TGTGCCAGCAGTTTGGGGCAAGGACCCCAGCATTTT. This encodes CASSLGQGPQHF.

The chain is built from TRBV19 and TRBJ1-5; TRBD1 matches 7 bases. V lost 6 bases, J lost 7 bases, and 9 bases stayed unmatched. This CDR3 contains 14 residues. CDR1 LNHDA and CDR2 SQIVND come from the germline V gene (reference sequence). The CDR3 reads CASSRGQKGQPQHF. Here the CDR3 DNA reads TGTGCCAGTAGCAGGGGACAGAAAGGGCAGCCCCAGCATTTT. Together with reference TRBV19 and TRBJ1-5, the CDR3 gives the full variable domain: DGGITQSPKYLFRKEGQNVTLSCEQNLNHDAMYWYRQDPGQGLRLIYYSQIVNDFQKGDIAEGYSVSREKKESFPLTVTSAQKNPTAFYLCASSRGQKGQPQHFGDGTRLSIL.

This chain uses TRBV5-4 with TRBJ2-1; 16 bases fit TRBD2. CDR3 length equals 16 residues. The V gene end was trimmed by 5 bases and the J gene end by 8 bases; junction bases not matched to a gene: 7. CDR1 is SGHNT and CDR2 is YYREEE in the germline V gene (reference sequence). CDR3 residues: CASSFGGTSGGDEQFF. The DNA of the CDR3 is TGTGCCAGCAGTTTTGGCGGGACTAGCGGGGGGGATGAGCAGTTCTTC.

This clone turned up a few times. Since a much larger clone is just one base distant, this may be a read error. The CDR3 reads CASSHDRDEQFF. DNA of the CDR3: TGTGCCAGCAGCCACGACAGGGATGAGCAGTTCTTC. The chain links TRBV7-8 to TRBJ2-1, with 7 bases matching TRBD1. V gave up 5 bases and J gave up 8 bases; unmatched junction bases: 3. Germline V CDR1 and CDR2: SGHVS, FQNEAQ. This CDR3 spans 12 amino acids.

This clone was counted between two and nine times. In DNA form, the CDR3 reads TGCGCCAGCAGCTTGGTGACAGGGGTGGAAGAGCAGTACTTC. Its protein is CASSLVTGVEEQYF. The J gene is TRBJ2-7, the V gene TRBV5-1; TRBD1 matches at 8 bases. CDR3 length: 14 amino acids. Germline loops: CDR1 SGHRS, CDR2 YFSETQ. V was pared by 0 bases and J by 7 bases, with 6 bases of the junction left unmatched.

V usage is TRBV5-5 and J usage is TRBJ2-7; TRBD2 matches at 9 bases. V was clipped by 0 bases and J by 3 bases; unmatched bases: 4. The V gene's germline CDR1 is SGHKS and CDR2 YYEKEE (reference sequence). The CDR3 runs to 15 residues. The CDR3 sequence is CASSLEAGGYYEQYF. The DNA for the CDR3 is TGTGCCAGCAGCTTGGAGGCGGGAGGGTACTACGAGCAGTACTTC. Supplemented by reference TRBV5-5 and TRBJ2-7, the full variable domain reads DAGVTQSPTHLIKTRGQQVTLRCSPISGHKSVSWYQQVLGQGPQFIFQYYEKEERGRGNFPDRFSARQFPNYSSELNVNALLLGDSALYLCASSLEAGGYYEQYFGPGTRLTVT.

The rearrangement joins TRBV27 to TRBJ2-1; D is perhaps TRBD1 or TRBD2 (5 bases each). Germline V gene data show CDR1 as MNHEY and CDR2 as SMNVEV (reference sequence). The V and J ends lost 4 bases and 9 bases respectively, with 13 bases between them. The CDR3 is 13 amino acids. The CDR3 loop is CASSYGVGAEQFF. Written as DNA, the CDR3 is TGTGCCAGCAGTTATGGGGTCGGGGCTGAGCAGTTCTTC.

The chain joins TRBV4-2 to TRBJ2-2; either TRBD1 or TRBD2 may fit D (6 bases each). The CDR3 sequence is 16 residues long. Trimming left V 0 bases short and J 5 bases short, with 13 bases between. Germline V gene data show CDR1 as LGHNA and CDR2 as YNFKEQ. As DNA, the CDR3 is TGTGCCAGCAGCCAAGATGGGGGGCGAAGGACCGGGGAGCTGTTTTTT. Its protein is CASSQDGGRRTGELFF.

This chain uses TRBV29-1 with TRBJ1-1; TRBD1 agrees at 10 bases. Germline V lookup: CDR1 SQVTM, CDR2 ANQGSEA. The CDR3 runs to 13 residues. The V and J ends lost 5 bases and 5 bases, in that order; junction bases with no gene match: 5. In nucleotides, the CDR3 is TGCAGCGTTTTCAGACAGGGGGCGACTGAAGCTTTCTTT. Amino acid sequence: CSVFRQGATEAFF.

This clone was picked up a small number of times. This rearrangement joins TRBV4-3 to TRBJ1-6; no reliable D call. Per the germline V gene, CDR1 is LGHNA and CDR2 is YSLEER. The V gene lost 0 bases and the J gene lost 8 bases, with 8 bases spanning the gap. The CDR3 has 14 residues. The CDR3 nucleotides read TGCGCCAGCAGCCAAGATCGAACGGATTCACCCCTCCACTTT. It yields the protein CASSQDRTDSPLHF.

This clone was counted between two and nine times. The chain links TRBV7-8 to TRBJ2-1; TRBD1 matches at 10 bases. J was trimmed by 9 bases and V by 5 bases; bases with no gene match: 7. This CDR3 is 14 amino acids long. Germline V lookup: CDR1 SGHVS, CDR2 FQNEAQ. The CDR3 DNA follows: TGTGCCAGCAGCCGGGACAGGGGTAATGGTGAGCAGTTCTTC. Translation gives CASSRDRGNGEQFF.

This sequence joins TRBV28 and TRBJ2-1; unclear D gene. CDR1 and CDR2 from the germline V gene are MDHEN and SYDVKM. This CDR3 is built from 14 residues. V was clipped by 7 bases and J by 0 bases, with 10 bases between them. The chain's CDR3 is CASTSWDSYNEQFF. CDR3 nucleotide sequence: TGTGCCAGCACCTCCTGGGACTCCTACAATGAGCAGTTCTTC.

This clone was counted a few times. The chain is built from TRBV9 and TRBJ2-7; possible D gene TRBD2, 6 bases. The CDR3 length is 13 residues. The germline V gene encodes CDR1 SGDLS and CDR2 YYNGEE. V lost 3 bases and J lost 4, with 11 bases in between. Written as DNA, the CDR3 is TGTGCCAGCAGCGCCGGGGGAATGTACGAGCAGTACTTC. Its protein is CASSAGGMYEQYF.

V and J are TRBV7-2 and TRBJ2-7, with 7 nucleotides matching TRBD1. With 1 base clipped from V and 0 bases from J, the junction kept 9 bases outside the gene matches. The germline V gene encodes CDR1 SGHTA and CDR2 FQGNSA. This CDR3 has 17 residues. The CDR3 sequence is CASSLGPARQGSYEQYF. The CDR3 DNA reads TGTGCCAGCAGCTTAGGGCCCGCACGACAGGGCTCCTACGAGCAGTACTTC.

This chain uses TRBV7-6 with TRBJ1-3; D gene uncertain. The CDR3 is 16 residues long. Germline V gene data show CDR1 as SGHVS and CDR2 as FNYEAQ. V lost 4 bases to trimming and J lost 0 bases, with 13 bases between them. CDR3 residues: CASSSGSGISGNTIYF. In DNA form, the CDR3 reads TGTGCCAGCAGCTCCGGTTCGGGAATCTCTGGAAACACCATATATTTT.

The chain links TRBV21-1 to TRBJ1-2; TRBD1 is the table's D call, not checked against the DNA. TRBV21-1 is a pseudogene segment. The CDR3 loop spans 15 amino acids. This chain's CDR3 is CASRGRTGGGYGYTF. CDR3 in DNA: TGTGCCAGCAGAGGCAGGACAGGTGGAGGATATGGCTACACCTTC.

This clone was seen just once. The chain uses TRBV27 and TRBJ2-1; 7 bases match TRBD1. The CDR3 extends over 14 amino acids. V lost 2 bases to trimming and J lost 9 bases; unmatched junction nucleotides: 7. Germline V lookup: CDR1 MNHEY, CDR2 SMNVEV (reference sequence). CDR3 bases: TGTGCCAGCAGTTTAACCCAGACAGGGATTGAGCAGTTCTTC. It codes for CASSLTQTGIEQFF.

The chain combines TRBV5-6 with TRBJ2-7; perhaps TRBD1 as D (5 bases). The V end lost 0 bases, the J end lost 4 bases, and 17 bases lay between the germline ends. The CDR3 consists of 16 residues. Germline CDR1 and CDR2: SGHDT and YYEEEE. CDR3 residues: CASSLANRLEEYEQYF. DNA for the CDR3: TGTGCCAGCAGCTTGGCCAACAGGCTAGAGGAGTACGAGCAGTACTTC.